This T cell receptor (beta chain) was sequenced during a study of cytomegalovirus exposure and HLA in healthy donors. For the study at large: Among the roughly 370 genotyped donors, 70% to 85% were placed in the Caucasian-associated ancestry cluster.

The PCR had 60 Vbeta and 13 Jbeta primers. Produced via immunoSEQ multiplex PCR; TCRdb's table is partial and in-frame only. The table lists 150,000 to 200,000 clones. CDR3 size: 15 residues. V lost 6 bases and J lost 0; bases outside the gene matches: 8. Germline V gene data show CDR1 as SNHLY and CDR2 as FYNNEI. The V call is TRBV2, the J call TRBJ2-7, with 7 bases fitting TRBD1. The source is a man aged 25-45 years in good health and CMV-seronegative. Sequenced sample: PBMCs. The CDR3 is CASRKDRISSYEQYF. The CDR3 DNA follows: TGTGCCAGCAGAAAGGACAGGATTAGCTCCTACGAGCAGTACTTC. Full variable domain (missing parts from reference TRBV2 and TRBJ2-7): EPEVTQTPSHQVTQMGQEVILRCVPISNHLYFYWYRQILGQKVEFLVSFYNNEISEKSEIFDDQFSVERPDGSNFTLKIRSTKLEDSAMYFCASRKDRISSYEQYFGPGTRLTVT.